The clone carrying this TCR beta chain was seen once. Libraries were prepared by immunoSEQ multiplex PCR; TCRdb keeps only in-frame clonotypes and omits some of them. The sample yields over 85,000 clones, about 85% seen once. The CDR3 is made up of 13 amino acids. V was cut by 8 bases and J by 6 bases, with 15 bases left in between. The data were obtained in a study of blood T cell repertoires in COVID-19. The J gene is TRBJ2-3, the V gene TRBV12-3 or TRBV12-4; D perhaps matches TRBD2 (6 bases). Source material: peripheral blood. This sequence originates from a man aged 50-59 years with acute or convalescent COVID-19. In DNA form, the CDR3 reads TGTGCCAGCCATCACCCCGGGAGTGATACGCAGTATTTT. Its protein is CASHHPGSDTQYF.